This T cell receptor beta chain was retrieved from a study of blood T cell repertoires in COVID-19. Overall study: Samples came from the United States, Italy and Spain, spanning acute and convalescent COVID-19. T cells, B-cell-depleted T cells, or PBMCs supplied cDNA or gDNA.

Germline lookup yields CDR1 SQVTM and CDR2 ANQGSEA. Trimming removed 0 bases at V and 7 bases at J, with 12 bases between. This CDR3 comprises 13 residues. A single count supports this clone. The method was immunoSEQ multiplex PCR; TCRdb's version includes in-frame clones alone and lacks a portion of them. The data show roughly 260,000 clones, about 85% seen once. The rearrangement links TRBV29-1 to TRBJ1-2; TRBD1 might be the D (5 bases). Sequences were obtained from peripheral blood. The receptor was derived from a woman between 50 and 59 years old who had recovered from COVID-19. CDR3 residues: CSVEDRVSRGYTF. In DNA, the CDR3 is TGCAGCGTTGAAGACAGGGTTAGTCGTGGCTACACCTTC.